This T cell receptor (beta chain) was obtained from a study of shared clonotypes between healthy human individuals. Background on the study: Each donor had three CD4 naive, three CD4 memory, two CD8 naive and one CD8 memory plate.

Study-level points and caveats: The study found lower generation probabilities in non-shared clonotypes than in those shared by all four donors.

The count of this clone is one. Antigen specificity is unknown. The germline gives CDR1 MNHEY, CDR2 SMNVEV (reference sequence). CDR3 size: 16 residues. The V gene end was trimmed by 0 bases and the J gene end by 4 bases; junction bases not matched to a gene: 5. Sequencing used immunoSEQ multiplex PCR; TCRdb keeps in-frame clones, though not all of them. The table lists 1,400,000 or so clones, approximately 98.5% of them singletons, with around 0.33% in the top ten. V is TRBV27 and J is TRBJ2-3, with TRBD2 matching 9 bases. The source of this sequence is a man aged 30 to 39 in good health. Sequencing was performed on naive CD4+ T cells sorted from blood. Indicated subset: CD45RA+ positively selected. Here the CDR3 DNA reads TGTGCCAGCAGTTTATCGCAGGGACTAGCAGCAGATACGCAGTATTTT. It specifies CASSLSQGLAADTQYF.